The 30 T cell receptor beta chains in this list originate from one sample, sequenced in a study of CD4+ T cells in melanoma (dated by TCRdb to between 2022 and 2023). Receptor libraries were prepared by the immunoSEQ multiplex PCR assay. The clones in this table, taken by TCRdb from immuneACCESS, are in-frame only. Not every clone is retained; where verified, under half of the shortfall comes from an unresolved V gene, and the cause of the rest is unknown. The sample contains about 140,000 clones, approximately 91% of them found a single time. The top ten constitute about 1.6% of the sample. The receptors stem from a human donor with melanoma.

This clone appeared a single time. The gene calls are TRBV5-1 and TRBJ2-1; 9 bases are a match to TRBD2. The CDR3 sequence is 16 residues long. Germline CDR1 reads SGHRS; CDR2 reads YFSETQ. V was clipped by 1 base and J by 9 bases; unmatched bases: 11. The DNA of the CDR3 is TGCGCCAGCAGCTTGATAGCGGGGGCCATGGGTAGTGAGCAGTTCTTC. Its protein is CASSLIAGAMGSEQFF. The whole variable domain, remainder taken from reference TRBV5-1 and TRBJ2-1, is KAGVTQTPRYLIKTRGQQVTLSCSPISGHRSVSWYQQTPGQGLQFLFEYFSETQRNKGNFPGRFSGRQFSNSRSEMNVSTLELGDSALYLCASSLIAGAMGSEQFFGPGTRLTVL.

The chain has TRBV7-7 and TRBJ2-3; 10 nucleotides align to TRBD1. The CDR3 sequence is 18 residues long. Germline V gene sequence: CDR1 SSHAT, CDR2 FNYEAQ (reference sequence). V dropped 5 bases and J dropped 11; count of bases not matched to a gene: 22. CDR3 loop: CASSPFSGTGVSSLRQYF. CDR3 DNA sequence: TGTGCCAGCAGCCCCTTTTCCGGGACAGGGGTTTCAAGTCTGCGGCAGTATTTT.

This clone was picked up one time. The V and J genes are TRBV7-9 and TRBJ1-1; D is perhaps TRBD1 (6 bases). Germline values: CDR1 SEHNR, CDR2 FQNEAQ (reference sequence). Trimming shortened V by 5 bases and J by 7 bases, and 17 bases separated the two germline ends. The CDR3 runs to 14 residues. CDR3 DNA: TGTGCCAGCAGCGGGGTGGGGGCACGGGATGAAGCTTTCTTT. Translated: CASSGVGARDEAFF.

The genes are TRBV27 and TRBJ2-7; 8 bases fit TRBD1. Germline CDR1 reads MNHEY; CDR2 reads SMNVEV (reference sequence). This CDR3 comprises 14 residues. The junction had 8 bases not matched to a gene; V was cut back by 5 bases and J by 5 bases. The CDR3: CASSRDRGFNEQYF. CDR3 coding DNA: TGTGCCAGCAGTCGAGACAGGGGTTTCAACGAGCAGTACTTC.

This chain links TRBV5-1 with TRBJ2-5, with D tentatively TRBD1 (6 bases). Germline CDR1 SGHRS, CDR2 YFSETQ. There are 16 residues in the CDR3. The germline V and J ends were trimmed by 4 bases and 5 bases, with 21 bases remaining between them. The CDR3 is CASSDAGRGAGETQYF. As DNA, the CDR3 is TGCGCCAGCAGCGACGCCGGCAGGGGAGCCGGCGAGACCCAGTACTTC.

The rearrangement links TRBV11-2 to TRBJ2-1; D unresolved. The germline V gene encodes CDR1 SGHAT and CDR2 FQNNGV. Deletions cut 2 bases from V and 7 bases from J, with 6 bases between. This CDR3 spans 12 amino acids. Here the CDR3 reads CASSLLGNEQFF. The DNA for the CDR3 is TGTGCCAGCAGCTTACTCGGGAATGAGCAGTTCTTC.

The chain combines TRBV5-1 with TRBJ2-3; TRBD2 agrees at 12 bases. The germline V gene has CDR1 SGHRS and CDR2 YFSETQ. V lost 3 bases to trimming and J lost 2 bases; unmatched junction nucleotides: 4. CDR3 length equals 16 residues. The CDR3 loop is CASSSGLAGTTDTQYF. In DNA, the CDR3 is TGCGCCAGCAGCTCCGGACTAGCGGGAACCACAGATACGCAGTATTTT. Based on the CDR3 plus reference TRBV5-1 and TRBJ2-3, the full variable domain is KAGVTQTPRYLIKTRGQQVTLSCSPISGHRSVSWYQQTPGQGLQFLFEYFSETQRNKGNFPGRFSGRQFSNSRSEMNVSTLELGDSALYLCASSSGLAGTTDTQYFGPGTRLTVL.

The CDR3 DNA is TGTGCCAGCTCTGGACAGAAGAACACTGAAGCTTTCTTT. This gives the protein CASSGQKNTEAFF. This chain links TRBV18 with TRBJ1-1; D might be TRBD1 (6 bases). The CDR3 runs 13 residues. V lost 6 bases and J lost 1, with 9 bases in between. CDR1 is KGHSH, CDR2 LQKENI, per germline. Full variable domain (missing parts from reference TRBV18 and TRBJ1-1): NAGVMQNPRHLVRRRGQEARLRCSPMKGHSHVYWYRQLPEEGLKFMVYLQKENIIDESGMPKERFSAEFPKEGPSILRIQQVVRGDSAAYFCASSGQKNTEAFFGQGTRLTVV.

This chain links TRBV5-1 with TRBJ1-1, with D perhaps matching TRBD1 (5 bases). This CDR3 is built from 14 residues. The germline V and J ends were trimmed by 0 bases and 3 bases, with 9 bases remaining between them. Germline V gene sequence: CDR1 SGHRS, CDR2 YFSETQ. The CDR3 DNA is TGCGCCAGCAGCTTGGTTGGGGCGGACACTGAAGCTTTCTTT. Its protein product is CASSLVGADTEAFF.

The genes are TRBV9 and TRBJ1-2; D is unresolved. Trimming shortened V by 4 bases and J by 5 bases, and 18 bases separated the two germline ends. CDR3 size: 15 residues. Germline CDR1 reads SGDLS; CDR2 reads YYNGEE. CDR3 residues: CASSPTGPRIYGYTF. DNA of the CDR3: TGTGCCAGCAGCCCGACCGGGCCAAGGATATATGGCTACACCTTC.

In DNA, the CDR3 is TGTGCCAGCAGCGCTGACAAGGCTCACAATCAGCCCCAGCATTTT. Residues: CASSADKAHNQPQHF. This chain uses TRBV2 with TRBJ1-5; D uncertain. Germline V gives CDR1 SNHLY, CDR2 FYNNEI. V dropped 6 bases and J dropped 3 bases, with 15 bases sitting between them. The CDR3 totals 15 residues.

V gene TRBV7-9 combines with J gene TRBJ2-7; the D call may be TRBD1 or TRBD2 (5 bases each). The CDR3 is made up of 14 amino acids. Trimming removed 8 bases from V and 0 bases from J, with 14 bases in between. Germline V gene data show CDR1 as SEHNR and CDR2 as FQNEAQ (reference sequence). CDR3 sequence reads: CASDPGTGSYEQYF. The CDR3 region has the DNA TGTGCCAGCGACCCCGGGACGGGCTCCTACGAGCAGTACTTC.

The CDR3 loop is CASSPIGPRTIDTQYF. CDR3 bases: TGTGCCAGCAGCCCCATTGGACCGCGTACAATAGATACGCAGTATTTT. The rearrangement uses TRBV7-3 and TRBJ2-3; D is ambiguous. There are 16 residues in the CDR3. V lost 5 bases to trimming and J lost 5 bases, with 20 bases between them. Germline CDR1 reads SGHTA; CDR2 reads FQGTGA.

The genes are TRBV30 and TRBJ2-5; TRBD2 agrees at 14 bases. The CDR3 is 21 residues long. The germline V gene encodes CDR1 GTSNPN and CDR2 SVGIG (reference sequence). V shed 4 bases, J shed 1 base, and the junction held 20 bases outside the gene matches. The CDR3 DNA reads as TGTGCCTGGACCGGGACTAGCGGGGGCGTGGATATCCAAAAATTCCAAGAGACCCAGTACTTC. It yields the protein CAWTGTSGGVDIQKFQETQYF.

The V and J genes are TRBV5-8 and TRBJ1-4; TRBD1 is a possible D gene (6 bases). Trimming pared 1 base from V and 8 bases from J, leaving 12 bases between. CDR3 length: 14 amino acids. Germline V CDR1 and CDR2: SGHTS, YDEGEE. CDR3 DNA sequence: TGTGCCAGCAGCTTGCTGGGGGCTGGCGAAAAACTGTTTTTT. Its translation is CASSLLGAGEKLFF.

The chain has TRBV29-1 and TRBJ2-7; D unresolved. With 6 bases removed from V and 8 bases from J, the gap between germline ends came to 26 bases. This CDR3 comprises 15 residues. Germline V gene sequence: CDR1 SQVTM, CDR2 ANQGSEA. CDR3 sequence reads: CSVKIPRLGSYKQYF. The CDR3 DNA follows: TGCAGCGTGAAGATTCCCAGGCTTGGGTCTTACAAGCAGTACTTC.

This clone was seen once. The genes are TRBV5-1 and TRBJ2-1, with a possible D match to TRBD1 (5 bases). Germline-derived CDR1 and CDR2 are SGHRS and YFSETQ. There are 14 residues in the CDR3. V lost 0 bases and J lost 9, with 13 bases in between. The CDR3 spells CASSLGRRGSEQFF. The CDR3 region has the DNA TGCGCCAGCAGCTTGGGGAGAAGGGGTTCTGAGCAGTTCTTC.

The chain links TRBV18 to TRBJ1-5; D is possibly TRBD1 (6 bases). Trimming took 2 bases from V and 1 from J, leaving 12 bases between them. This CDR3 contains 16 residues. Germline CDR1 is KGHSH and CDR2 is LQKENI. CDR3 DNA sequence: TGTGCCAGCTCACCAGGGGCGGACAGCAGCAATCAGCCCCAGCATTTT. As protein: CASSPGADSSNQPQHF.

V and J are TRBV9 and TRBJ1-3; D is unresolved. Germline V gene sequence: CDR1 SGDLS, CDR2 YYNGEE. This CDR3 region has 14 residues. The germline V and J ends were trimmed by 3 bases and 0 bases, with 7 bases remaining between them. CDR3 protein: CASSATASGNTIYF. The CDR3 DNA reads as TGTGCCAGCAGCGCGACGGCCTCTGGAAACACCATATATTTT.

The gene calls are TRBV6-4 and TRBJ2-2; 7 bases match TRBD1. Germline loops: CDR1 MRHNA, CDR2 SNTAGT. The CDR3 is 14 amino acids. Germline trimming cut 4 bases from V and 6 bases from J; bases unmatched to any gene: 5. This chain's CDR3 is CASSVDRAAGELFF. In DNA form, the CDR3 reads TGTGCCAGCAGTGTCGACAGGGCGGCCGGGGAGCTGTTTTTT.

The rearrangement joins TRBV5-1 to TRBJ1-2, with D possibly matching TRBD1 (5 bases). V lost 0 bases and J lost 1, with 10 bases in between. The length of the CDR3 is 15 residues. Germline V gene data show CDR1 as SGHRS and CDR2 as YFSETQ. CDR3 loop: CASSLGQSDNYGYTF. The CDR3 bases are TGCGCCAGCAGCTTGGGACAGTCGGATAACTATGGCTACACCTTC.

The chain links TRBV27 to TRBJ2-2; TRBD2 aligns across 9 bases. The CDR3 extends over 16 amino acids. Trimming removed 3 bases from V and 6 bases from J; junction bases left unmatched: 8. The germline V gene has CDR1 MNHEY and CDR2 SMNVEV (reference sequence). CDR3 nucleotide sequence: TGTGCCAGCAGTTTCTTGGCGGGGGGGCAATCCGGGGAGCTGTTTTTT. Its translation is CASSFLAGGQSGELFF.

As DNA, the CDR3 is TGTGCCAGCAGCTTAGGAATACTTCTAGATACGCAGTATTTT. This translates into CASSLGILLDTQYF. The rearrangement uses TRBV5-8 and TRBJ2-3; D remains ambiguous. This CDR3 has 14 amino acids. Germline-derived CDR1 and CDR2 are SGHTS and YDEGEE. Trimming pared 2 bases from V and 5 bases from J, leaving 12 bases between. The variable domain in full, with the rest retrieved from reference TRBV5-8 and TRBJ2-3, is EAGVTQSPTHLIKTRGQQATLRCSPISGHTSVYWYQQALGLGLQFLLWYDEGEERNRGNFPPRFSGRQFPNYSSELNVNALELEDSALYLCASSLGILLDTQYFGPGTRLTVL.

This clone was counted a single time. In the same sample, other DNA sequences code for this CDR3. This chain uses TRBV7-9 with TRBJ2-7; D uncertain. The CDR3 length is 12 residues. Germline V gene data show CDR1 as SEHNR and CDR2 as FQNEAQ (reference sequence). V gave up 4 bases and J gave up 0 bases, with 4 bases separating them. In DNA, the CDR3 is TGTGCCAGCAGCTCCAACTCCTACGAGCAGTACTTC. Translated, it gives CASSSNSYEQYF.

This chain's CDR3 is CASSVAAGGAADTQYF. The CDR3 nucleotides read TGTGCCAGCAGCGTAGCAGCGGGGGGGGCGGCAGATACGCAGTATTTT. The V and J genes are TRBV9 and TRBJ2-3, with 10 positions matching TRBD2. Germline CDR1 SGDLS, CDR2 YYNGEE. V was pared by 0 bases and J by 4 bases, with 5 bases of the junction left unmatched. CDR3 length: 16 amino acids.

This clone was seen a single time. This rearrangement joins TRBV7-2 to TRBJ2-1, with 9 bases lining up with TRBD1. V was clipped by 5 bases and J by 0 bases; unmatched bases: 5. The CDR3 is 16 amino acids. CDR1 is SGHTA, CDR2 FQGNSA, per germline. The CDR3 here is CASSVQGASSYNEQFF. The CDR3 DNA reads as TGTGCCAGCAGCGTACAGGGGGCTAGCTCCTACAATGAGCAGTTCTTC.

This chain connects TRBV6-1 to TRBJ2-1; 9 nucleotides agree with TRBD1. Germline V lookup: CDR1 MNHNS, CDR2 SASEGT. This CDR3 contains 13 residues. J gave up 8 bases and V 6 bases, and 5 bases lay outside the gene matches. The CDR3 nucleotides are TGTGCCAGCAGGCCGACAGGGGGAGATGAGCAGTTCTTC. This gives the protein CASRPTGGDEQFF.

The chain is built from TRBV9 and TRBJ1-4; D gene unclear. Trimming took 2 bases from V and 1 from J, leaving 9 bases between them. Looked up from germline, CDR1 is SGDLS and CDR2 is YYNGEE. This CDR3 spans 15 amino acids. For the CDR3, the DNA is TGTGCCAGCAGCGTTCGTGGAGTAACTAATGAAAAACTGTTTTTT. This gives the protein CASSVRGVTNEKLFF.

CDR3 in DNA: TGTGCCAGCAGCCTGAAAGGCAATGAGCAGTTCTTC. As protein: CASSLKGNEQFF. The V call is TRBV6-5, the J call TRBJ2-1; no clear D. CDR1 is MNHEY and CDR2 is SVGAGI in the germline V gene. The V end was cut by 6 bases, the J end by 6 bases, with 9 bases between. The CDR3 loop spans 12 amino acids.

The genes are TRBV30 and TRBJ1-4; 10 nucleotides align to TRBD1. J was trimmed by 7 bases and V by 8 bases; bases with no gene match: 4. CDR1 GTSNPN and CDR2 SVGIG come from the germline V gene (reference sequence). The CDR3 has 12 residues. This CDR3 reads CAGGQGLEKLFF. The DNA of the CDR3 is TGTGCCGGGGGACAGGGGCTTGAAAAACTGTTTTTT.